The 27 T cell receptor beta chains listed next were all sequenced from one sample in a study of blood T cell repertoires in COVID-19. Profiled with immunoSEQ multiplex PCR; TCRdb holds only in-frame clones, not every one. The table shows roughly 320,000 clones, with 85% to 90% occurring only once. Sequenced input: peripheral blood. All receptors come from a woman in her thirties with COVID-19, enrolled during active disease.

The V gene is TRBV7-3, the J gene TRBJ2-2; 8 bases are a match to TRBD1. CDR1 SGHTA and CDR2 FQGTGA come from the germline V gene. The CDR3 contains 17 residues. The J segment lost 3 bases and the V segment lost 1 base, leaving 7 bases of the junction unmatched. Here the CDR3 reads CASSLMQGAGDTGELFF. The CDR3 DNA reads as TGTGCCAGCAGCTTAATGCAGGGGGCCGGTGACACCGGGGAGCTGTTTTTT.

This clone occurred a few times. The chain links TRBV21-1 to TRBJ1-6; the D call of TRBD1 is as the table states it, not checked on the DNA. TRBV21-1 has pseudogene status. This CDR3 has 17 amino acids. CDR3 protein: CASSKGAEEPRGSPLHF. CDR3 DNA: TGTGCCAGCAGCAAAGGTGCGGAGGAGCCTAGGGGGTCACCCCTCCACTTT.

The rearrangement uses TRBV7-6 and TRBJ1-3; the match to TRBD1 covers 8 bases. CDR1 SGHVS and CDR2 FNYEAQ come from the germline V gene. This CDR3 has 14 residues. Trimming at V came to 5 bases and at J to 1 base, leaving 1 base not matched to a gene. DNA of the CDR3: TGTGCCAGCAGCACAGGGGGTTCTGGAAACACCATATATTTT. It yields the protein CASSTGGSGNTIYF.

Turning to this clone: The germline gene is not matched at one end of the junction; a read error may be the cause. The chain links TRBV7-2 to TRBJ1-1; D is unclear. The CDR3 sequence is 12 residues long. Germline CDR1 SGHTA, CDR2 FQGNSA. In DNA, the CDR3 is TGTGCCGGCAGCTTTATAAACACTGAAGCTTTCTTT. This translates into CAGSFINTEAFF.

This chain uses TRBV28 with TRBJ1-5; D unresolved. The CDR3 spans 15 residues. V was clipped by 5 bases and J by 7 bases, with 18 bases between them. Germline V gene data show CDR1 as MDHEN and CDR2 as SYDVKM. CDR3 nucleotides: TGTGCCAGCAGTCCCGGGAGTGTACGGAACCAGCCCCAGCATTTT. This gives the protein CASSPGSVRNQPQHF.

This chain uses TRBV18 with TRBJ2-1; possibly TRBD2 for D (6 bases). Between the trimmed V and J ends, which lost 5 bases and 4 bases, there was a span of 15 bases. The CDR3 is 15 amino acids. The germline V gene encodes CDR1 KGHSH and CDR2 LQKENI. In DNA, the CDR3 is TGTGCCAGCTCAAAACTGGGCGGGGAGTACAATGAGCAGTTCTTC. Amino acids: CASSKLGGEYNEQFF.

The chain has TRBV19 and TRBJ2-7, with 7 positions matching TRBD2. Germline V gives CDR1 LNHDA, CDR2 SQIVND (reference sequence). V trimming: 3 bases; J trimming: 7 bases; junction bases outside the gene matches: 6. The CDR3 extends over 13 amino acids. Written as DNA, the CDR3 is TGTGCCAGTAGTATTGGGGGGGGAGAAGAGCAGTACTTC. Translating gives CASSIGGGEEQYF.

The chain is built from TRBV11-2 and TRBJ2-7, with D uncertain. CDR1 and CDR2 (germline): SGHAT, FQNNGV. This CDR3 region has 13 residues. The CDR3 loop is CASSAERSLIESV. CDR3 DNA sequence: TGTGCCAGCAGCGCCGAACGAAGCTTGATAGAGTCGGTC.

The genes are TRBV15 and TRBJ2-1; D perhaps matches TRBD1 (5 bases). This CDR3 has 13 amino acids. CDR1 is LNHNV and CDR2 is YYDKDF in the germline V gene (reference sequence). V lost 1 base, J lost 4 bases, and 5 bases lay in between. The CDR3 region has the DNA TGTGCCACCAGCAGAGGACAGTACAATGAGCAGTTCTTC. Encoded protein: CATSRGQYNEQFF.

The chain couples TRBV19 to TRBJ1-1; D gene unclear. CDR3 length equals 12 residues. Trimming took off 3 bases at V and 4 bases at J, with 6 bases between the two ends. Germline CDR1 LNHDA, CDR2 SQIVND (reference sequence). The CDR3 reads CASSMRVTEAFF. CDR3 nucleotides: TGTGCCAGTAGTATGAGAGTCACTGAAGCTTTCTTT.

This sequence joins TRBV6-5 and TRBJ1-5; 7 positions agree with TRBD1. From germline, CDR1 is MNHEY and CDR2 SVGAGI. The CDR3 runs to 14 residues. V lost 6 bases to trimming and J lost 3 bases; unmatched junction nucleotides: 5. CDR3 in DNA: TGTGCCAGCAGACGGGACAGTACCAATCAGCCCCAGCATTTT. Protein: CASRRDSTNQPQHF.

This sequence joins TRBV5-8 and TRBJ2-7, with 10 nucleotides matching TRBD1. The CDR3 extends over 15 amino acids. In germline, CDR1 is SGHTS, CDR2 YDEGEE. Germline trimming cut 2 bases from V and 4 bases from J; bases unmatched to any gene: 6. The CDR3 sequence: CASSFRDRGGYEQYF. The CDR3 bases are TGTGCCAGCAGCTTCCGGGACAGGGGAGGGTACGAGCAGTACTTC.

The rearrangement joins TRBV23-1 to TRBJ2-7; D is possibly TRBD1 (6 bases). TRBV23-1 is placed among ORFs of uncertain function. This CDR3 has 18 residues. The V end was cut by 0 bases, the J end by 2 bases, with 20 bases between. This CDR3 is CASSQSGTFSNRAYEQYV. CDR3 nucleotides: TGCGCCAGCAGTCAATCGGGAACCTTCTCGAACAGGGCCTACGAGCAGTACGTC.

The chain's CDR3 is CASRPGQGSNQPQHF. The CDR3 DNA is TGCGCCAGCAGGCCGGGACAGGGGAGCAATCAGCCCCAGCATTTT. The chain links TRBV10-2 to TRBJ1-5; 10 bases are shared with TRBD1. The CDR3 loop spans 15 amino acids. Germline V gene sequence: CDR1 WSHSY, CDR2 SAAADI. V dropped 6 bases and J dropped 1; count of bases not matched to a gene: 3.

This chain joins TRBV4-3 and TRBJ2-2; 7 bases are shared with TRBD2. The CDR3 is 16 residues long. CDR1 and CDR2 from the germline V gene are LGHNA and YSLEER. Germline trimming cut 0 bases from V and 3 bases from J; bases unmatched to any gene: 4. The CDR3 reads CASSQDLAGDTGELFF. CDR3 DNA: TGCGCCAGCAGCCAAGATCTCGCGGGGGACACCGGGGAGCTGTTTTTT.

The CDR3 reads CASSPWTGEAFF. The DNA of the CDR3 is TGTGCCAGCAGCCCTTGGACAGGTGAAGCTTTCTTT. The chain joins TRBV7-9 to TRBJ1-1, with TRBD1 matching 7 bases. This CDR3 is built from 12 residues. CDR1 and CDR2 (germline): SEHNR, FQNEAQ (reference sequence). V lost 5 bases and J lost 7; bases outside the gene matches: 4.

The CDR3 bases are TGTGCCAGCTCACCACGGGCAGACTATGGCTACACCTTC. This codes for CASSPRADYGYTF. The chain has TRBV18 and TRBJ1-2; no reliable D call. Trimming took off 1 base at V and 3 bases at J, with 6 bases between the two ends. The CDR3 contains 13 residues. The germline gives CDR1 KGHSH, CDR2 LQKENI.

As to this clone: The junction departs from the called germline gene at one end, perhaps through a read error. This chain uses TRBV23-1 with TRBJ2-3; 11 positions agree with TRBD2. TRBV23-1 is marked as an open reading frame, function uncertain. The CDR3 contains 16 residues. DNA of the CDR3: TGCGCCAGCAGTCATGGCGGGACTAGCGGCACGGATACGCAGTATTTT. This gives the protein CASSHGGTSGTDTQYF.

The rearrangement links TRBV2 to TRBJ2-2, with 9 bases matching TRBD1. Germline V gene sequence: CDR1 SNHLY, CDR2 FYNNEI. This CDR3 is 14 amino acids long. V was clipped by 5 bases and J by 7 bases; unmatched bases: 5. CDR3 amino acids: CASSRDRADGELFF. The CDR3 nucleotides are TGTGCCAGCAGTCGGGACAGGGCCGACGGGGAGCTGTTTTTT.

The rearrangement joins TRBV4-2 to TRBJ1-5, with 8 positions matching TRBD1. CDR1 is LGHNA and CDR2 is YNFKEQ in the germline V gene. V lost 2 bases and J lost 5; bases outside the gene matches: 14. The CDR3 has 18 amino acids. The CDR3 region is CASSQFPDRASSHQPQHF. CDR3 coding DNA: TGTGCCAGCAGCCAATTCCCGGACAGGGCGAGTTCTCATCAGCCCCAGCATTTT.

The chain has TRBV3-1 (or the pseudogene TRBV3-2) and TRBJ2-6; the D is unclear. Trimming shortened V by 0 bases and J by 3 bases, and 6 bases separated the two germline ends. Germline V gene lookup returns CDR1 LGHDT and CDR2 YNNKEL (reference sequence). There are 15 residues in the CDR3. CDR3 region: CASSQDSDGANVLTF. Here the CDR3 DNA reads TGTGCCAGCAGCCAAGATTCAGATGGGGCCAACGTCCTGACTTTC.

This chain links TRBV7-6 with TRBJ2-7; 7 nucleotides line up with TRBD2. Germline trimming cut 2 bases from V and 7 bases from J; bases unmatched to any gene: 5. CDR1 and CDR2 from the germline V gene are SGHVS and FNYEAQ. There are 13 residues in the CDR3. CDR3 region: CASSLTREGEQYV. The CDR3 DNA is TGTGCCAGCAGCTTAACCAGGGAGGGGGAGCAGTACGTC.

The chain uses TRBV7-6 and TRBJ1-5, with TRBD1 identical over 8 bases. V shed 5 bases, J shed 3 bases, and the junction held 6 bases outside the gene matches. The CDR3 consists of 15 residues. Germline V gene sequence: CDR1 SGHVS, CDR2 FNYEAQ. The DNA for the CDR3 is TGTGCCAGCAGCCCCTGGACAGGGAACAATCAGCCCCAGCATTTT. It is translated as CASSPWTGNNQPQHF.

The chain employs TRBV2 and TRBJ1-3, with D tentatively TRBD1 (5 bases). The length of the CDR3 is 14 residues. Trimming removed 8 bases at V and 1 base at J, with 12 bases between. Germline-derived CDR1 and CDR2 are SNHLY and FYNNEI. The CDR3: CASGDWVSGNTIYF. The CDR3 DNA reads TGTGCCAGCGGGGACTGGGTATCTGGAAACACCATATATTTT.

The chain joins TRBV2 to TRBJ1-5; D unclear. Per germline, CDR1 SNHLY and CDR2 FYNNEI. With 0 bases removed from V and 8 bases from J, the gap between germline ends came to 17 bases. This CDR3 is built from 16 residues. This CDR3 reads CASSEASLNPREPQHF. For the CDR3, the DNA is TGTGCCAGCAGTGAAGCAAGCTTGAACCCCCGAGAGCCCCAGCATTTT.

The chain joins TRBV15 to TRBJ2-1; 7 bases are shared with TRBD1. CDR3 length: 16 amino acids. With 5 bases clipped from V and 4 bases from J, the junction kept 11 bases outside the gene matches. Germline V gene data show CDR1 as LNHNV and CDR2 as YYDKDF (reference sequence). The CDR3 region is CATSLGGQAFYNEQFF. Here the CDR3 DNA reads TGTGCCACCAGCCTTGGTGGACAGGCATTTTACAATGAGCAGTTCTTC.

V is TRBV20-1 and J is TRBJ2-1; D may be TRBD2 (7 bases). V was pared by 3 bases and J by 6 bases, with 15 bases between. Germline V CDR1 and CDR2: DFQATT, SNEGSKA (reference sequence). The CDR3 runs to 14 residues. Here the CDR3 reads CSASMRGGLNEQFF. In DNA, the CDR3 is TGCAGTGCTAGTATGAGGGGGGGCCTCAATGAGCAGTTCTTC.